These 25 T cell receptor beta chains were sequenced from one sample in a study of blood T cell repertoires in COVID-19. Only in-frame clones appear in the TCRdb table, and some are missing; sequencing was by immunoSEQ multiplex PCR. The table lists about 170,000 clones, approximately 85% of them singletons, with about 1.2% in the top ten. The source material was peripheral blood. Receptors were obtained from a man between 60 and 70 years old who had recovered from COVID-19.

V is TRBV21-1 and J is TRBJ1-1; the DNA was not used to check the table's D call, TRBD1. TRBV21-1 is a recognized pseudogene. The CDR3 runs to 15 residues. CDR3: CASSCTGRVNTEAFF. CDR3 bases: TGTGCCAGCAGTTGTACGGGCAGGGTGAACACTGAAGCTTTCTTT.

V is TRBV7-8 and J is TRBJ2-7, with D maybe TRBD1 (5 bases). Germline V CDR1 and CDR2: SGHVS, FQNEAQ. V lost 1 base, J lost 4 bases, and 8 bases lay in between. This CDR3 region has 13 residues. CDR3 amino acids: CASSLGQQYEQYF. The DNA of the CDR3 is TGTGCCAGCAGCTTAGGACAGCAATACGAGCAGTACTTC. Full variable domain (rest looked up from reference TRBV7-8 and TRBJ2-7): GAGVSQSPRYKVAKRGQDVALRCDPISGHVSLFWYQQALGQGPEFLTYFQNEAQLDKSGLPSDRFFAERPEGSVSTLKIQRTQQEDSAVYLCASSLGQQYEQYFGPGTRLTVT.

This rearrangement joins TRBV3-1 (or the pseudogene TRBV3-2) to TRBJ2-7, with 8 bases lining up with TRBD2. The germline V gene has CDR1 LGHDT and CDR2 YNNKEL (reference sequence). The CDR3 is 15 amino acids. With V trimmed by 1 base and J by 3 bases, 5 bases remained unmatched. CDR3: CASSQASLAGYEQYF. CDR3 coding DNA: TGTGCCAGCAGCCAAGCGTCCCTAGCGGGCTACGAGCAGTACTTC.

This clone was detected only a few times. The chain uses TRBV29-1 and TRBJ1-2; TRBD1 matches at 10 bases. Germline V gene lookup returns CDR1 SQVTM and CDR2 ANQGSEA. V was clipped by 3 bases and J by 5 bases; unmatched bases: 9. This CDR3 has 15 amino acids. CDR3 sequence reads: CSVEGETGGRYGYTF. The CDR3 coding sequence is TGCAGCGTTGAGGGGGAGACAGGGGGCCGGTATGGCTACACCTTC.

The rearrangement joins TRBV6-5 to TRBJ1-6; 8 nucleotides agree with TRBD1. Trimming cost V 2 bases and J 7 bases; bases outside gene matches: 4. CDR1 and CDR2 from the germline V gene are MNHEY and SVGAGI. CDR3 length: 15 amino acids. DNA of the CDR3: TGTGCCAGCAGTTACCGACAGGGGCAAAATTCACCCCTCCACTTT. Translating gives CASSYRQGQNSPLHF.

The chain uses TRBV4-1 and TRBJ2-3, with D tentatively TRBD1 (6 bases). Germline values: CDR1 MGHRA, CDR2 YSYEKL. V lost 4 bases, J lost 4 bases, and 15 bases lay in between. The length of the CDR3 is 15 residues. The CDR3 bases are TGCGCCAGCAGCCCGGACAGCCAGCAGCCAGATACGCAGTATTTT. It specifies CASSPDSQQPDTQYF.

The rearrangement joins TRBV3-1 (or the pseudogene TRBV3-2) to TRBJ2-1; 8 bases match TRBD2. Germline CDR1 is LGHDT and CDR2 is YNNKEL (reference sequence). Germline trimming cut 7 bases from V and 8 bases from J; bases unmatched to any gene: 10. The CDR3 runs 14 residues. The chain's CDR3 is CASTSHGGAYEQFF. The DNA of the CDR3 is TGTGCCAGCACCTCCCACGGGGGGGCGTATGAGCAGTTCTTC.

A single count supports this clone. This chain uses TRBV6-6 with TRBJ1-3, with D perhaps matching TRBD1 (5 bases). The CDR3 totals 16 residues. CDR1 and CDR2 (germline): MNHNY, SVGAGI (reference sequence). V lost 5 bases, J lost 0 bases, and 14 bases lay in between. CDR3 amino acids: CASSLDSAYSGNTIYF. The CDR3 DNA is TGTGCCAGCAGTCTCGACAGTGCCTACTCTGGAAACACCATATATTTT.

The rearrangement joins TRBV5-4 to TRBJ2-1; D is possibly TRBD1 (5 bases). The CDR3 sequence is 16 residues long. The germline V gene encodes CDR1 SGHNT and CDR2 YYREEE (reference sequence). Trimming pared 4 bases from V and 1 base from J, leaving 15 bases between. The CDR3 loop is CASSPAFQGSYNEQFF. CDR3 in DNA: TGTGCCAGCAGCCCCGCCTTTCAGGGTTCCTACAATGAGCAGTTCTTC.

The rearrangement joins TRBV18 to TRBJ2-3; 8 bases line up with TRBD1. The CDR3 is 15 amino acids. With 6 bases clipped from V and 0 bases from J, the junction kept 5 bases outside the gene matches. Germline loops: CDR1 KGHSH, CDR2 LQKENI. The CDR3: CASSADRVSTDTQYF. Written as DNA, the CDR3 is TGTGCCAGCTCCGCGGACAGGGTAAGCACAGATACGCAGTATTTT. The full variable domain, completed using reference TRBV18 and TRBJ2-3, is NAGVMQNPRHLVRRRGQEARLRCSPMKGHSHVYWYRQLPEEGLKFMVYLQKENIIDESGMPKERFSAEFPKEGPSILRIQQVVRGDSAAYFCASSADRVSTDTQYFGPGTRLTVL.

This chain links TRBV7-2 with TRBJ1-2; D is perhaps TRBD1 (6 bases). The CDR3 is 14 residues long. Germline-derived CDR1 and CDR2 are SGHTA and FQGNSA. The V end lost 5 bases, the J end lost 6 bases, and 16 bases lay between the germline ends. CDR3 loop: CASSPFSRQDGYTF. The DNA of the CDR3 is TGTGCCAGCAGCCCTTTTAGTCGACAGGATGGCTACACCTTC.

The chain combines TRBV18 with TRBJ1-1; D call uncertain. Germline-derived CDR1 and CDR2 are KGHSH and LQKENI. This CDR3 spans 14 amino acids. V gave up 4 bases and J gave up 4 bases, with 13 bases separating them. CDR3 in amino acids: CASSLGVYSTEAFF. The CDR3 coding sequence is TGTGCCAGCTCACTCGGTGTTTACAGCACTGAAGCTTTCTTT.

The chain recombines TRBV10-2 with TRBJ2-7, with D maybe TRBD1 (5 bases). Trimming shortened V by 3 bases and J by 0 bases, and 12 bases separated the two germline ends. Germline values: CDR1 WSHSY, CDR2 SAAADI. The CDR3 covers 15 residues. CDR3 protein: CASSDRATASYEQYF. The CDR3 DNA reads TGCGCCAGCAGTGACCGCGCGACAGCCTCCTACGAGCAGTACTTC.

V usage is TRBV6-5 and J usage is TRBJ2-1; 7 nucleotides line up with TRBD1. CDR1 and CDR2 from the germline V gene are MNHEY and SVGAGI. The junction had 11 bases not matched to a gene; V was cut back by 2 bases and J by 7 bases. The CDR3 totals 16 residues. CDR3 sequence (DNA): TGTGCCAGCAGTTACCCCTCCAGGACAGGCGCAAATGAGCAGTTCTTC. Its protein is CASSYPSRTGANEQFF.

This sequence joins TRBV24-1 and TRBJ1-2; no reliable D call. The CDR3 has 14 residues. Looked up from germline, CDR1 is KGHDR and CDR2 is SFDVKD. V was pared by 3 bases and J by 8 bases, with 15 bases between. The DNA of the CDR3 is TGTGCCACCAGTGATACTCGAGGGCGCGGAGGCTACACCTTC. It encodes CATSDTRGRGGYTF.

As to this clone: A much larger clone is a single base away; this may be a read error. The J gene is TRBJ2-2, the V gene TRBV11-1, with TRBD2 matching 13 bases. V gave up 6 bases and J gave up 1 base; unmatched junction bases: 2. This CDR3 region has 16 residues. Germline V lookup: CDR1 SGHAT, CDR2 FQDESV (reference sequence). In DNA, the CDR3 is TGTGCCAGCAGTACTAGCGGGGGGGGGAACACCGGGGAGCTGTTTTTT. As protein: CASSTSGGGNTGELFF.

This clone was picked up a small number of times. The rearrangement joins TRBV4-2 to TRBJ1-2; D not resolved. V was pared by 4 bases and J by 4 bases, with 10 bases between. This CDR3 is built from 13 residues. Germline V CDR1 and CDR2: LGHNA, YNFKEQ. The chain's CDR3 is CASSRADRYGYTF. DNA of the CDR3: TGTGCCAGCAGCCGGGCAGATCGCTATGGCTACACCTTC.

V usage is TRBV19 and J usage is TRBJ2-7; 8 positions agree with TRBD1. The germline V gene encodes CDR1 LNHDA and CDR2 SQIVND (reference sequence). The CDR3 consists of 15 residues. V trimming: 6 bases; J trimming: 0 bases; junction bases outside the gene matches: 7. CDR3: CASSDRTGPSYEQYF. Here the CDR3 DNA reads TGTGCCAGTAGCGACAGGACAGGGCCCTCCTACGAGCAGTACTTC.

This clone was detected only a few times. J is TRBJ1-2 and V is TRBV11-3; tentatively, D is TRBD1 (6 bases). Germline V gene lookup returns CDR1 SGHNT and CDR2 YENEEA. CDR3 size: 14 residues. Trimming stripped 5 bases from V and 7 bases from J, with 17 bases between. Here the CDR3 reads CASSQRRGFSGYTF. The DNA for the CDR3 is TGTGCCAGCAGCCAACGCAGGGGATTTAGTGGCTACACCTTC.

The chain joins TRBV19 to TRBJ1-2, with D possibly being TRBD1 (5 bases). Germline V gene sequence: CDR1 LNHDA, CDR2 SQIVND (reference sequence). This CDR3 contains 12 residues. The V gene lost 8 bases and the J gene lost 0 bases, with 7 bases spanning the gap. CDR3 amino acids: CASQTANYGYTF. CDR3 nucleotide sequence: TGTGCCAGTCAGACAGCTAACTATGGCTACACCTTC.

This chain joins TRBV18 and TRBJ1-2; D is unresolved. The CDR3 length is 15 residues. Trimming took 6 bases from V and 4 from J, leaving 18 bases between them. Looked up from germline, CDR1 is KGHSH and CDR2 is LQKENI. This CDR3 reads CASSQASIQSYGYTF. The CDR3 nucleotides are TGTGCCAGCTCCCAGGCCTCAATACAGAGCTATGGCTACACCTTC. Supplemented by reference TRBV18 and TRBJ1-2, the full variable domain reads NAGVMQNPRHLVRRRGQEARLRCSPMKGHSHVYWYRQLPEEGLKFMVYLQKENIIDESGMPKERFSAEFPKEGPSILRIQQVVRGDSAAYFCASSQASIQSYGYTFGSGTRLTVV.

The genes are TRBV5-8 and TRBJ1-5; 8 positions match TRBD1. In germline, CDR1 is SGHTS, CDR2 YDEGEE. The CDR3 spans 14 residues. V shed 1 base, J shed 7 bases, and the junction held 4 bases outside the gene matches. CDR3 in amino acids: CASSLSGGGQPQHF. CDR3 nucleotides: TGTGCCAGCAGCTTGTCAGGGGGCGGCCAGCCCCAGCATTTT.

V is TRBV19 and J is TRBJ1-1, with 10 positions matching TRBD1. V lost 2 bases, J lost 4 bases, and 1 base stayed unmatched. From germline, CDR1 is LNHDA and CDR2 SQIVND (reference sequence). The CDR3 has 14 amino acids. The CDR3 DNA is TGTGCCAGTAGTATAAGGACAGGGGGCACTGAAGCTTTCTTT. Translating it yields CASSIRTGGTEAFF.

The chain employs TRBV7-2 and TRBJ1-5; D not certain. V lost 1 base and J lost 7, with 8 bases in between. Germline V gives CDR1 SGHTA, CDR2 FQGNSA. There are 13 residues in the CDR3. The CDR3 loop is CASSLVERQPQHF. The CDR3 region has the DNA TGTGCCAGCAGCTTAGTAGAACGGCAGCCCCAGCATTTT.

With respect to this clone: One end of the junction is discordant with germline, which a read error may explain. The chain uses TRBV12-3 or TRBV12-4 and TRBJ1-1, with a tentative D call TRBD1 (6 bases). This CDR3 is built from 13 residues. The CDR3: CASRDRQNAEAFF. In nucleotides, the CDR3 is TGTGCCAGCAGGGACAGACAGAACGCTGAAGCTTTCTTT.